This T cell receptor (beta chain) was captured by sequencing in a study of blood T cell repertoires in COVID-19. Study context: The United States, Italy and Spain supplied acute and convalescent COVID-19 samples. T cells, B-cell-depleted T cells, or PBMCs provided the cDNA or gDNA that served as material.

Libraries were prepared by immunoSEQ multiplex PCR; TCRdb keeps only in-frame clonotypes and omits some of them. In the table there are around 26,000 clones, about 80% of which are singletons. The V gene end was trimmed by 5 bases and the J gene end by 9 bases; junction bases not matched to a gene: 13. From germline, CDR1 is LNHDA and CDR2 SQIVND (reference sequence). CDR3 length: 14 amino acids. Sequencing was done on a sample of peripheral blood. The chain carries TRBV19 and TRBJ2-7, with 7 bases fitting TRBD1. This receptor was obtained from a man older than 75 with active or convalescent COVID-19. CDR3 coding DNA: TGTGCCAGTAGTCCCGGGACAGACCTACGTGCGCAGTACTTC. This gives the protein CASSPGTDLRAQYF.